The clone carrying this T cell receptor beta chain is a singleton in its sample. The antigen is unknown. Using unique molecular identifiers, the investigators prepared the TCRbeta library. From the PCR reads, TCRdb called clonotypes with MiXCR, one entry per CDR3 protein. Of more than 200,000 distinct CDR3 sequences listed, more than 20% are singletons. The data were obtained in a study of T-cell reconstitution after alpha-beta-depleted transplantation in children. Findings and caveats of the study: The study traced high day-60 TCRbeta diversity in some patients to surviving recipient T cells and thymic progenitors.

V lost 6 bases to trimming and J lost 3 bases, with 18 bases between them. The CDR3 extends over 15 amino acids. CDR1 SGHTA and CDR2 FQGNSA come from the germline V gene. Sequenced material: PBMCs, taken before TCRalphabeta/CD19-depleted stem cell transplant. The chain combines TRBV7-2 with TRBJ2-7; TRBD1 is a possible D gene (6 bases). This TCR came from a girl aged 2-10 years with Fanconi anemia, due to receive a stem cell transplant. The CDR3 region is CASSPQGLTLYEQYF. CDR3 bases: TGTGCCAGCAGTCCACAGGGCCTAACCCTCTACGAGCAGTACTTC.